Sequencing of this T cell receptor beta chain was carried out in a study of blood T cells in healthy people across ages. About this clonotype: Its antigen is unidentified.

Findings and limits, study-wide: Per million T cells, the diversity of TCR beta decreased roughly linearly as age advanced.

There are 16 residues in the CDR3. V was clipped by 0 bases and J by 1 base, with 12 bases between them. The germline CDR1 and CDR2 sequences are SGHDN and FVKESK. Drawn from each donor were 8.5 to 10 milliliters of peripheral blood. It was with a sample-barcoded 5' primer and a J-beta primer mix that a second PCR of roughly 6 to 11 cycles was run. TCRdb re-called the 5' RACE reads through MiXCR, storing one row per CDR3 protein. The top ten clones hold 2.5% to 3.5% of a sample with approximately 780,000 distinct CDR3 sequences, roughly 24% of them seen once. These records were also assigned to another study, of T cells of mothers and their children.

This sequence was found in a boy aged 5-17 years in good health. Source material: blood. The V and J genes are TRBV14 and TRBJ1-1; D is perhaps TRBD1 (6 bases). The CDR3 here is CASSQELSGANTEAFF. The DNA for the CDR3 is TGTGCCAGCAGCCAAGAATTATCAGGGGCGAACACTGAAGCTTTCTTT.